This T cell receptor beta chain comes out of a study of T cell responses to AZD1222 COVID-19 vaccine. Study results and limitations: Every sample of the repertoires postdated the peak T cell response. Most donors were white British, females outnumbered males, and clonal diversity was possibly underestimated. Spike-specific TCR breadth and depth grew following two AZD1222 doses.

About this clone itself: Its antigen is not identified.

The table came from immunoSEQ multiplex PCR; TCRdb's copy has only in-frame clones and leaves some out. The sample contains about 120,000 clones, about 90% of which appear only once. Germline V gene lookup returns CDR1 KGHSH and CDR2 LQKENI. The CDR3 covers 12 residues. V shed 1 base and J shed 3 bases, with 4 bases lying between them. The TCR sequence derives from an adult who received the AZD1222 COVID-19 vaccine. The genes are TRBV18 and TRBJ2-7; D remains ambiguous. Sequencing used peripheral blood, obtained 28 days after the second AZD1222 dose. The CDR3 DNA reads TGTGCCAGCTCACCACAGAACTACGAGCAGTACTTC. Encoded protein: CASSPQNYEQYF.